A single T cell receptor (beta chain) is shown here with its context. Its antigen is not identified. This specimen comes from a study of shared clonotypes between healthy human individuals. Study-wide context: Plates per donor: three CD4 naive, three CD4 memory, two CD8 naive, one CD8 memory. Overall study findings and caveats: Read depth was anticipated to influence clonotype sharing among donors. Sharing across several donors was seen in approximately 5.2% of naive CD4 clonotypes.

Deletions cut 3 bases from V and 7 bases from J, with 9 bases between. The length of the CDR3 is 12 residues. Looked up from germline, CDR1 is SGDLS and CDR2 is YYNGEE. Genomic DNA per cell subset filled all wells of several immunoSEQ plates. The assay was immunoSEQ multiplex PCR, and TCRdb's table has in-frame clones only and misses some. The sample contains roughly 1,500,000 clones, approximately 98.5% of which appear only once. The sample was naive CD4+ T cells sorted from blood. Subset noted: CD45RA+ positively selected. The chain links TRBV9 to TRBJ2-3; D might be TRBD2 (5 bases). This TCR was sampled from a man aged 25-45 years in good health. The CDR3 DNA is TGTGCCAGCAGCGAACGGGGAAATACGCAGTATTTT. Encoded protein: CASSERGNTQYF.